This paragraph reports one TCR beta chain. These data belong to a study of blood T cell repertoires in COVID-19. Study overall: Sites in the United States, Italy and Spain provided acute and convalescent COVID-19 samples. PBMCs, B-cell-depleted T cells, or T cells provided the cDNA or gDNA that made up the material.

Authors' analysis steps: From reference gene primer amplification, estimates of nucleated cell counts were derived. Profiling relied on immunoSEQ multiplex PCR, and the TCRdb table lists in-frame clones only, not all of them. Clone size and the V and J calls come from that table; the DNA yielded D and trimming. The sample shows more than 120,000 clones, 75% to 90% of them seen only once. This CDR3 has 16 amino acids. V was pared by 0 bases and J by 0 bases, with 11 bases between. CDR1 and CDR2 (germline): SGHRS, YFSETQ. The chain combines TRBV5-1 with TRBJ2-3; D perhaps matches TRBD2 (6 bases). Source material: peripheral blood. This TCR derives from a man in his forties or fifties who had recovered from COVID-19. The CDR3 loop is CASSLAAGTSTDTQYF. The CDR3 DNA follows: TGCGCCAGCAGCTTGGCCGCAGGGACTAGCACAGATACGCAGTATTTT.